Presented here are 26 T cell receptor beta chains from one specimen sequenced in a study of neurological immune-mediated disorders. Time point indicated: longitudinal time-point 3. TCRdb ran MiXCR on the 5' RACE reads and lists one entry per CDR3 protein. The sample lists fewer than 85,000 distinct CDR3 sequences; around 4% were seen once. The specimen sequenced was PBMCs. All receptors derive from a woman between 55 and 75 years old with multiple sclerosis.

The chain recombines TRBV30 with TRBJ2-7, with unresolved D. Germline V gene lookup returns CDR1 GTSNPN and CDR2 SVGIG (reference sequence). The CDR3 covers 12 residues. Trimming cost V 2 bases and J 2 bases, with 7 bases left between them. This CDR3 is CAWSKVPYEQYF. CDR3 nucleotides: TGTGCCTGGAGTAAAGTACCCTACGAGCAGTACTTC.

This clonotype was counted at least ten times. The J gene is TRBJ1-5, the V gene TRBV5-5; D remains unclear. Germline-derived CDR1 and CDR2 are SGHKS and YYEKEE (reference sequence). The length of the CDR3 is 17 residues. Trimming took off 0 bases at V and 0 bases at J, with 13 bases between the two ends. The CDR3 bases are TGTGCCAGCAGCTTGGCTGGTGGGCTCTATAGCAATCAGCCCCAGCATTTT. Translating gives CASSLAGGLYSNQPQHF.

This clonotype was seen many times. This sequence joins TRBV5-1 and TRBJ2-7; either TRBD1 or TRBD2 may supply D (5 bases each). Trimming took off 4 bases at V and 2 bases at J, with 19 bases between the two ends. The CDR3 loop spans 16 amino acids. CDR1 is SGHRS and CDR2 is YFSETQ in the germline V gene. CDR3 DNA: TGCGCCAGCAGCATTTCCCCACCGGGACCTCCCTACGAGCAGTACTTC. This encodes CASSISPPGPPYEQYF.

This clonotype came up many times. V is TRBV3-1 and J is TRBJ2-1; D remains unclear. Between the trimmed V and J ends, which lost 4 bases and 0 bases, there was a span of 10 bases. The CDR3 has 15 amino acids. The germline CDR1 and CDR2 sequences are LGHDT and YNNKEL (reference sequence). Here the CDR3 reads CASSRASSSYNEQFF. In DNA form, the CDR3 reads TGTGCCAGCAGCCGCGCCTCGAGCTCCTACAATGAGCAGTTCTTC.

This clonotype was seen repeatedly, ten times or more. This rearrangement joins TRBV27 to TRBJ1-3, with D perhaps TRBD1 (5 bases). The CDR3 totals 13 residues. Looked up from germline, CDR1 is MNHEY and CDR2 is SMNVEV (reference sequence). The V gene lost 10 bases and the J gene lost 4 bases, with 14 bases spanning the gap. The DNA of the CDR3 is TGTGCCACCTCGAGGGGTGACGGAAACACCATATATTTT. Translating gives CATSRGDGNTIYF.

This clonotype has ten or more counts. The CDR3 spells CASSPLGSNQPQHF. In DNA form, the CDR3 reads TGCGCCAGCAGCCCGCTCGGTAGCAATCAGCCCCAGCATTTT. The chain has TRBV5-1 and TRBJ1-5; D is ambiguous. There are 14 residues in the CDR3. CDR1 and CDR2 (germline): SGHRS, YFSETQ. Trimming shortened V by 4 bases and J by 0 bases, and 8 bases separated the two germline ends. The full variable domain, in which reference TRBV5-1 and TRBJ1-5 provide the parts outside the CDR3, is KAGVTQTPRYLIKTRGQQVTLSCSPISGHRSVSWYQQTPGQGLQFLFEYFSETQRNKGNFPGRFSGRQFSNSRSEMNVSTLELGDSALYLCASSPLGSNQPQHFGDGTRLSIL.

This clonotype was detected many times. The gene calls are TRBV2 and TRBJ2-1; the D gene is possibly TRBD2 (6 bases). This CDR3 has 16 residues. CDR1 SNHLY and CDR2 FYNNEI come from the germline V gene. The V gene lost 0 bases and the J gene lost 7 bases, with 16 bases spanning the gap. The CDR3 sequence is CASSEALGVAGNEQFF. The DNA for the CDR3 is TGTGCCAGCAGTGAAGCCCTTGGGGTGGCGGGGAATGAGCAGTTCTTC.

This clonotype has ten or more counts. The CDR3 DNA reads as TGCAGTGCTATTGGCAGCCTCCTGACGGGGCAGTACTTC. It codes for CSAIGSLLTGQYF. The rearrangement links TRBV20-1 to TRBJ2-7; D is ambiguous. The CDR3 loop spans 13 amino acids. The ends were cut back, 4 bases at V and 9 bases at J, with 19 bases in the middle. Germline assignment: CDR1 DFQATT and CDR2 SNEGSKA (reference sequence).

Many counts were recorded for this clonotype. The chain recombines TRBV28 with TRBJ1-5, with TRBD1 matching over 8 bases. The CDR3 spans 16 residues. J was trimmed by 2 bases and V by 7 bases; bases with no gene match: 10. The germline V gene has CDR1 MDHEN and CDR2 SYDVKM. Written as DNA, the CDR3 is TGTGCCAGCAATCCACCACGGGGACAGGGCAATCAGCCCCAGCATTTT. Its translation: CASNPPRGQGNQPQHF. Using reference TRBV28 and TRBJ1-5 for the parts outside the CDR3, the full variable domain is DVKVTQSSRYLVKRTGEKVFLECVQDMDHENMFWYRQDPGLGLRLIYFSYDVKMKEKGDIPEGYSVSREKKERFSLILESASTNQTSMYLCASNPPRGQGNQPQHFGDGTRLSIL.

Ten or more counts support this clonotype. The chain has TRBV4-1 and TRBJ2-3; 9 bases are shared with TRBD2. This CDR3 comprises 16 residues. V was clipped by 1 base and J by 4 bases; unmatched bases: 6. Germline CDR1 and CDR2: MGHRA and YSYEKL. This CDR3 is CASSQGESGGSDTQYF. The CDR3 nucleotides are TGCGCCAGCAGCCAAGGCGAGAGCGGGGGGTCAGATACGCAGTATTTT.

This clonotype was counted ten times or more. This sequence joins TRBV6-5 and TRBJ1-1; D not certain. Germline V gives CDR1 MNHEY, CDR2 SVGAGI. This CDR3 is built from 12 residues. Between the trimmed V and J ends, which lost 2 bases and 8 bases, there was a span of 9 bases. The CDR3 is CASSYRPGEAFF. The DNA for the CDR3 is TGTGCCAGCAGTTACCGGCCAGGCGAAGCTTTCTTT.

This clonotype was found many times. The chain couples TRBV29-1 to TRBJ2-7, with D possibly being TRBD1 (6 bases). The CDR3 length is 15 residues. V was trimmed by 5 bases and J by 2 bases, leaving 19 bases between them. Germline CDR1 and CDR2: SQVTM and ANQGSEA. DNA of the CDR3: TGCAGCGTTCCAGCCCGGTCGGCAGGGGCCTACGAGCAGTACTTC. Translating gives CSVPARSAGAYEQYF.

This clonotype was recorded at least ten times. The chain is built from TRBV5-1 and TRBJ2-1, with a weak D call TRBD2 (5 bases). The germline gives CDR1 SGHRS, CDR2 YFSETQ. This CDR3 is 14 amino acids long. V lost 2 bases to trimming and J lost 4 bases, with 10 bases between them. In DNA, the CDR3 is TGCGCCAGCAGCTTAGAGCGGCTTTACAATGAGCAGTTCTTC. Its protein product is CASSLERLYNEQFF.

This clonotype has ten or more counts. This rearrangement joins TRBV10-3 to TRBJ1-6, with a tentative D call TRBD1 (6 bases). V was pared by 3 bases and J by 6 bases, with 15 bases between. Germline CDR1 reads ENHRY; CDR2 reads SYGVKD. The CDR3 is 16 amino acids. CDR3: CAISDSVAGANSPLHF. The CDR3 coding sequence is TGTGCCATCAGTGACTCCGTTGCAGGGGCTAATTCACCCCTCCACTTT.

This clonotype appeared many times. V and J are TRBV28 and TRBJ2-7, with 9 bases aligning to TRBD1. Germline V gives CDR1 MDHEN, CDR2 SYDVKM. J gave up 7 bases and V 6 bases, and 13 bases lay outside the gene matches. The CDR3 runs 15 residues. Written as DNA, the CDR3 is TGTGCCAGCAGGCAACCGGGACAGGGCTTTCGGGAGCAGTACTTC. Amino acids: CASRQPGQGFREQYF. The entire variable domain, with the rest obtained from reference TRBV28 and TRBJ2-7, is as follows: DVKVTQSSRYLVKRTGEKVFLECVQDMDHENMFWYRQDPGLGLRLIYFSYDVKMKEKGDIPEGYSVSREKKERFSLILESASTNQTSMYLCASRQPGQGFREQYFGPGTRLTVT.

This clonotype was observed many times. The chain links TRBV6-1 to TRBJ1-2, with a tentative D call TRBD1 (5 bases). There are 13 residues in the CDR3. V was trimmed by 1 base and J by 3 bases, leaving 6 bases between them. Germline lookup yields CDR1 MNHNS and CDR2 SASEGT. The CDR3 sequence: CASSEGQYYGYTF. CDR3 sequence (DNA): TGTGCCAGCAGTGAAGGACAGTACTATGGCTACACCTTC.

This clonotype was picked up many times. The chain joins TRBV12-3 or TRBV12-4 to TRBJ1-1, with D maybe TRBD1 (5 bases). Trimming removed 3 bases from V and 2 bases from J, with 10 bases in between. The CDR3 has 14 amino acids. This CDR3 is CASSFGAANTEAFF. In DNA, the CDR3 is TGTGCCAGCAGTTTCGGGGCGGCAAACACTGAAGCTTTCTTT.

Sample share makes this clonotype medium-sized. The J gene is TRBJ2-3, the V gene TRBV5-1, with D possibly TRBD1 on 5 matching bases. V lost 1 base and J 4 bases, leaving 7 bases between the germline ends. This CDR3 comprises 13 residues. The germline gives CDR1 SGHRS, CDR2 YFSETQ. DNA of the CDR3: TGCGCCAGCAGCTTGCAGGGCTCAGATACGCAGTATTTT. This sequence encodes CASSLQGSDTQYF.

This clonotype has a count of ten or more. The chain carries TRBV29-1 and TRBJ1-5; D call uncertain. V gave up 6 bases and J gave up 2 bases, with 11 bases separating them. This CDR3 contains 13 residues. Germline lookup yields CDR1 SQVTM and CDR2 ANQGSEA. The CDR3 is CSVTRGGNQPQHF. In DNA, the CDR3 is TGCAGCGTGACCCGGGGAGGCAATCAGCCCCAGCATTTT. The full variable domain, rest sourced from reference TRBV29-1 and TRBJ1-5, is SAVISQKPSRDICQRGTSLTIQCQVDSQVTMMFWYRQQPGQSLTLIATANQGSEATYESGFVIDKFPISRPNLTFSTLTVSNMSPEDSSIYLCSVTRGGNQPQHFGDGTRLSIL.

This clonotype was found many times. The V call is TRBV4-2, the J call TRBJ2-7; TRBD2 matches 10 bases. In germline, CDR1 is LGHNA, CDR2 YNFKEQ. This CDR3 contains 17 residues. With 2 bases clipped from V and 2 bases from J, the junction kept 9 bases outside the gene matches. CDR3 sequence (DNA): TGTGCCAGCAGCCAATTTAGCGGGGGGTTATCCCCCTACGAGCAGTACTTC. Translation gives CASSQFSGGLSPYEQYF.

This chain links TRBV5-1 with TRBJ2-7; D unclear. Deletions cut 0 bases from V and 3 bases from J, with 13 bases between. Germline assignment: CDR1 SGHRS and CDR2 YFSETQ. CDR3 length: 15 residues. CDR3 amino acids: CASSLEGSTIYEQYF. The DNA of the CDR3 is TGCGCCAGCAGCTTGGAAGGGTCTACAATCTACGAGCAGTACTTC.

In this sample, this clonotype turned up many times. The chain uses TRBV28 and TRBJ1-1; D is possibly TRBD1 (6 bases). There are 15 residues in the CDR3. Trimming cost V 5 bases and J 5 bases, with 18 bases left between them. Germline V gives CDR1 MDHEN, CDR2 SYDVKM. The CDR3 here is CASSPSHRTVTEAFF. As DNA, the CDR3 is TGTGCCAGCAGTCCCTCACATCGGACAGTTACTGAAGCTTTCTTT.

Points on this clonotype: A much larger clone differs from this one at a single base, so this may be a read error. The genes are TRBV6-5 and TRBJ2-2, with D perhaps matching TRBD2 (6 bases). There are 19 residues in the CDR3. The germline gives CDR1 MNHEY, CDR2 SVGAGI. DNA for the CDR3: TGTGCCAGCAGTTACTCTTTTTTGTCCAGCGATATTATCACCGGGGGGCTGTTTTTT. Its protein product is CASSYSFLSSDIITGGLFF.

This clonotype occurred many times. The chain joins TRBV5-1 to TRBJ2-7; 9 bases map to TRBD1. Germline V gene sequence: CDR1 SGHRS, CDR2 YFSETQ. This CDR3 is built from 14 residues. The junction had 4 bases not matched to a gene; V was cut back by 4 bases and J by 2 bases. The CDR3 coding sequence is TGCGCCAGCAGCCAAAGGACAGGGGCCTACGAGCAGTACTTC. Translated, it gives CASSQRTGAYEQYF.

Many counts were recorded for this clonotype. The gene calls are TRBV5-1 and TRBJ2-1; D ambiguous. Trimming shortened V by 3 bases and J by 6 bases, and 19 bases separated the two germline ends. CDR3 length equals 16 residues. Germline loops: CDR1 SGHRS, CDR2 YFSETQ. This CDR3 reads CASSSNTWRQGNEQFF. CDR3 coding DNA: TGCGCCAGCAGCTCTAACACGTGGCGGCAAGGCAATGAGCAGTTCTTC.

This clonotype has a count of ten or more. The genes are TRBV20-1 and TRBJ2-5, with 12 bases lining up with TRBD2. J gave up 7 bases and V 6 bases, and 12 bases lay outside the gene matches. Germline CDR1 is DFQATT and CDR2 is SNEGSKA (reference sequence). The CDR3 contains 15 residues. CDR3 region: CSATLSSGGAGTQYF. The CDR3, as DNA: TGCAGTGCCACTTTATCTAGCGGGGGGGCCGGGACCCAGTACTTC.